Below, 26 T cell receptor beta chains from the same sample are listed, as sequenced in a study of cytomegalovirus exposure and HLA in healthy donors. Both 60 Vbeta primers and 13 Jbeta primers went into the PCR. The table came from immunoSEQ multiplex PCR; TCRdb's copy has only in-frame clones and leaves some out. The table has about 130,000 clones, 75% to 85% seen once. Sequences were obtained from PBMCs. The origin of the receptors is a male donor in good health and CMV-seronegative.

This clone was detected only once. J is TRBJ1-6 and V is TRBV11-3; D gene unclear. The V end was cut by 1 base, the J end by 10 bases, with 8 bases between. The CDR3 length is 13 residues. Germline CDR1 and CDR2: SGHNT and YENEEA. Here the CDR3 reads CASSLGGASPLHF. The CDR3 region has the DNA TGTGCCAGCAGCTTAGGGGGAGCCTCACCCCTCCACTTT.

CDR3 sequence reads: CASSFGLLGAFF. The DNA of the CDR3 is TGTGCCAGCAGCTTCGGCCTCCTCGGGGCTTTCTTT. The chain has TRBV7-2 and TRBJ1-1; D ambiguous. The CDR3 is made up of 12 amino acids. Trimming pared 3 bases from V and 11 bases from J, leaving 13 bases between. Germline V gene lookup returns CDR1 SGHTA and CDR2 FQGNSA.

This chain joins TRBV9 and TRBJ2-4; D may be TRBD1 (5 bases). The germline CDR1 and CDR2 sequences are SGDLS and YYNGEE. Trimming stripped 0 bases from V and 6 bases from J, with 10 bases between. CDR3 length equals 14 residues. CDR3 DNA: TGTGCCAGCAGCGTAGGGCCTCAGGGAAACATTCAGTACTTC. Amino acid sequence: CASSVGPQGNIQYF.

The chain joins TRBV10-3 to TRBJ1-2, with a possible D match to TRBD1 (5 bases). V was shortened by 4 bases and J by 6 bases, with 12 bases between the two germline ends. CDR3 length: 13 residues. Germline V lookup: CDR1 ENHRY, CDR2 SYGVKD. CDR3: CAISVGTSDGYTF. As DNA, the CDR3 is TGTGCCATCAGTGTTGGGACTTCAGATGGCTACACCTTC.

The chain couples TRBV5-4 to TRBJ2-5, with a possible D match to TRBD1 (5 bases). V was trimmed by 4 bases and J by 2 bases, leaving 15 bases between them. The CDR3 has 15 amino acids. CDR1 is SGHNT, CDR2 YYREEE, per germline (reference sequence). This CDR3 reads CASSHPRQRQETQYF. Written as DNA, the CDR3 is TGTGCCAGCAGCCACCCCCGACAGAGACAAGAGACCCAGTACTTC.

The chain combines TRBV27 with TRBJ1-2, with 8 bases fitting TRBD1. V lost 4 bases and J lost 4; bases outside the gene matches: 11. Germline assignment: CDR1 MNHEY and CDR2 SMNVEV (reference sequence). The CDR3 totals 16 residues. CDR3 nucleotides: TGTGCCAGCAGTTCGGCAGGTGGACAGGGCGGCTATGGCTACACCTTC. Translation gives CASSSAGGQGGYGYTF.

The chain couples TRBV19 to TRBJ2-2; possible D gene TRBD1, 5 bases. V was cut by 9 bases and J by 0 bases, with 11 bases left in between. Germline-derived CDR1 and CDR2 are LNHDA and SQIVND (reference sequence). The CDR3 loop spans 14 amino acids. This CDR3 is CASRAQSNTGELFF. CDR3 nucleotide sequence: TGTGCCAGCAGGGCACAGTCGAACACCGGGGAGCTGTTTTTT. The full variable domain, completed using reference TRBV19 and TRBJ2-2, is DGGITQSPKYLFRKEGQNVTLSCEQNLNHDAMYWYRQDPGQGLRLIYYSQIVNDFQKGDIAEGYSVSREKKESFPLTVTSAQKNPTAFYLCASRAQSNTGELFFGEGSRLTVL.

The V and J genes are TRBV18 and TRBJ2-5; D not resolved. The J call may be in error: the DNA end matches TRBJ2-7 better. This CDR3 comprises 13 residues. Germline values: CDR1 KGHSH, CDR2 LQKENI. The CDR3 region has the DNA TGTGCCAGCTCACCACCTAGTCGATACGAGCAGTACTTC. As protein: CASSPPSRYEQYF.

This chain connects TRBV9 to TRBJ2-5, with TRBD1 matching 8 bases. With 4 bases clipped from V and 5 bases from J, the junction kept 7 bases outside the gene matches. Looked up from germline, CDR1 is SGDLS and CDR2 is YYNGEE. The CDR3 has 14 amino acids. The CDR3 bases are TGTGCCAGCAGCCTCGCAGGGGGCGGCGAGACCCAGTACTTC. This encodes CASSLAGGGETQYF.

CDR3 in DNA: TGTGCCAGCAGCTTAGTCCCTAGCGGGGGGGCAACCTACGAGCAGTACTTC. Translated, it gives CASSLVPSGGATYEQYF. V gene TRBV11-2 combines with J gene TRBJ2-7; 12 bases line up with TRBD2. V was pared by 1 base and J by 2 bases, with 6 bases of the junction left unmatched. CDR1 and CDR2 (germline): SGHAT, FQNNGV. The CDR3 consists of 17 residues.

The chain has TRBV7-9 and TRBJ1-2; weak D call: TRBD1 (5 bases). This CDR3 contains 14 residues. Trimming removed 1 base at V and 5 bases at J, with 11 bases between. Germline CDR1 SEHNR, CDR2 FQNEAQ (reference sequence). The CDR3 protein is CASSLGTPGYGYTF. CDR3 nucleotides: TGTGCCAGCAGCTTAGGGACACCAGGATATGGCTACACCTTC.

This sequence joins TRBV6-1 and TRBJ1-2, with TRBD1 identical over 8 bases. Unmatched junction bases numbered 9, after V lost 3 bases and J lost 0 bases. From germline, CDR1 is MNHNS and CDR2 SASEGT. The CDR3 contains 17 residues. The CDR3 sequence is CASSDDRGRPPNYGYTF. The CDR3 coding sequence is TGTGCCAGCAGTGATGACAGGGGCCGACCCCCTAACTATGGCTACACCTTC.

CDR3: CASSEWAGNYGYTF. CDR3 sequence (DNA): TGTGCCAGCAGTGAATGGGCAGGCAACTATGGCTACACCTTC. The J gene is TRBJ1-2, the V gene TRBV25-1, with no clear D. CDR1 is MGHDK, CDR2 SYGVNS, per germline. V was cut by 1 base and J by 2 bases, with 8 bases left in between. The CDR3 contains 14 residues.

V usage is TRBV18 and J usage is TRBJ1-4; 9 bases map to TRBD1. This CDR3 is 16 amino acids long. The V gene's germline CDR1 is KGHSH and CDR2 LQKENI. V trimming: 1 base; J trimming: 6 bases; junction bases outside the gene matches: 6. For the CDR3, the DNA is TGTGCCAGCTCACCACGGGGGACAGGGCGAGATGAAAAACTGTTTTTT. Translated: CASSPRGTGRDEKLFF.

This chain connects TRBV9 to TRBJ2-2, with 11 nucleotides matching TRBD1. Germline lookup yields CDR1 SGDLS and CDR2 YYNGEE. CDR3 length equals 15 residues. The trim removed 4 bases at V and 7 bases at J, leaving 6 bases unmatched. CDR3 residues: CASSPGQGAGGELFF. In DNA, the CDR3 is TGTGCCAGCAGCCCCGGACAGGGGGCGGGCGGGGAGCTGTTTTTT. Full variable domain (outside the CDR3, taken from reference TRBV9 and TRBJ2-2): DSGVTQTPKHLITATGQRVTLRCSPRSGDLSVYWYQQSLDQGLQFLIQYYNGEERAKGNILERFSAQQFPDLHSELNLSSLELGDSALYFCASSPGQGAGGELFFGEGSRLTVL.

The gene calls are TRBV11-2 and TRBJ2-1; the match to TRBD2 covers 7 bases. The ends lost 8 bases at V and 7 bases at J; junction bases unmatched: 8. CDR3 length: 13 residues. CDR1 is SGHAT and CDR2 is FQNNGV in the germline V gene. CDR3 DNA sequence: TGTGCCAGCCGGGACTACCCCGGGAATGAGCAGTTCTTC. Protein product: CASRDYPGNEQFF.

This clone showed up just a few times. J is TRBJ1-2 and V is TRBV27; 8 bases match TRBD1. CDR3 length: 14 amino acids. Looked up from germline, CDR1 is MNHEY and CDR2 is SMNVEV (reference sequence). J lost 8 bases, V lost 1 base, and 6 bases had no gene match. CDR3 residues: CASSLLGQGGGYTF. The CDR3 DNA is TGTGCCAGCAGTTTATTAGGACAGGGTGGGGGCTACACCTTC.

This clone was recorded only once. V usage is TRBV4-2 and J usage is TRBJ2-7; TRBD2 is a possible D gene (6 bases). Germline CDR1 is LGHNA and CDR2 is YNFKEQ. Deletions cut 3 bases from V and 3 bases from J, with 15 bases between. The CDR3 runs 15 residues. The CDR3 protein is CASSHGPGRGYEQYF. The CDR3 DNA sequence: TGTGCCAGCAGCCACGGGCCGGGGCGGGGCTACGAGCAGTACTTC.

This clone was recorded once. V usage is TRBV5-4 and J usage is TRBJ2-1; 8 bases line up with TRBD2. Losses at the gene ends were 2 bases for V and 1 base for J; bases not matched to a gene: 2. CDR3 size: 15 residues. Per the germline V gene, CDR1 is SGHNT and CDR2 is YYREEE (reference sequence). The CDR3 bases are TGTGCCAGCAGCTTTAGCGGGGCGTCCTACAATGAGCAGTTCTTC. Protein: CASSFSGASYNEQFF.

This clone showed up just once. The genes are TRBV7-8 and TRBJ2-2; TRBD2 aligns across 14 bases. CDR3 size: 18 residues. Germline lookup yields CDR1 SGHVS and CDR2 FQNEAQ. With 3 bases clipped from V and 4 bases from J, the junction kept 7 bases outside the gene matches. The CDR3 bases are TGTGCCAGCAGCTTCCGACTAGCGGGGGGGTTGAGCACCGGGGAGCTGTTTTTT. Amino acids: CASSFRLAGGLSTGELFF.

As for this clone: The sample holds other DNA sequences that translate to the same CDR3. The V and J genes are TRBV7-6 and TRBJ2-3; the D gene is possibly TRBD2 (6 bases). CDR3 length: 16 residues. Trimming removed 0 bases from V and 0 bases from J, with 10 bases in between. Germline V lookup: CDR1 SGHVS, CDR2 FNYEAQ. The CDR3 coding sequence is TGTGCCAGCAGCTTAGCGGCGGGGTCTAGCACAGATACGCAGTATTTT. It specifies CASSLAAGSSTDTQYF.

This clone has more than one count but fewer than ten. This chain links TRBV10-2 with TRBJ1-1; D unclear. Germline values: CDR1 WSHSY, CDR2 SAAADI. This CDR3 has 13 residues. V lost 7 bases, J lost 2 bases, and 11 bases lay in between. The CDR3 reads CASNTQINTEAFF. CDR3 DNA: TGCGCCAGCAACACACAGATTAACACTGAAGCTTTCTTT.

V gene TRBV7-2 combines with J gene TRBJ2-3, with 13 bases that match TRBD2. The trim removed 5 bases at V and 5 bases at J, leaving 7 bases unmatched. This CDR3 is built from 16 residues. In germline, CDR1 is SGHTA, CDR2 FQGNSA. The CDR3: CASSRTSGSRIDTQYF. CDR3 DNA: TGTGCCAGCAGCCGGACTAGCGGGAGTAGGATAGATACGCAGTATTTT.

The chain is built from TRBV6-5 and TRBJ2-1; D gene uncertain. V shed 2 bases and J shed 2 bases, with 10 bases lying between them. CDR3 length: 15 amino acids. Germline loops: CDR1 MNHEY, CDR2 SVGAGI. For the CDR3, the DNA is TGTGCCAGCAGTTACCAGATCTTCCCCTACAATGAGCAGTTCTTC. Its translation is CASSYQIFPYNEQFF.

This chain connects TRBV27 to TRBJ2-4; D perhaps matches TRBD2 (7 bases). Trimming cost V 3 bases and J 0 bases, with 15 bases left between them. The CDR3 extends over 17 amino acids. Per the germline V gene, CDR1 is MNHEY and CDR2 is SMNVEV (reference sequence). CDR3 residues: CASSLGGGWVAKNIQYF. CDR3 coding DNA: TGTGCCAGCAGTTTGGGAGGGGGGTGGGTAGCCAAAAACATTCAGTACTTC.

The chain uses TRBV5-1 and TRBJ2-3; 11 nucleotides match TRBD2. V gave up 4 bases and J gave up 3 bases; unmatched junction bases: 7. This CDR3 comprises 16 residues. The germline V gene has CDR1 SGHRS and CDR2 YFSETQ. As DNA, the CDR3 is TGCGCCAGCAGCCTTCGAACTAGCGGGGGAACAGATACGCAGTATTTT. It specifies CASSLRTSGGTDTQYF.